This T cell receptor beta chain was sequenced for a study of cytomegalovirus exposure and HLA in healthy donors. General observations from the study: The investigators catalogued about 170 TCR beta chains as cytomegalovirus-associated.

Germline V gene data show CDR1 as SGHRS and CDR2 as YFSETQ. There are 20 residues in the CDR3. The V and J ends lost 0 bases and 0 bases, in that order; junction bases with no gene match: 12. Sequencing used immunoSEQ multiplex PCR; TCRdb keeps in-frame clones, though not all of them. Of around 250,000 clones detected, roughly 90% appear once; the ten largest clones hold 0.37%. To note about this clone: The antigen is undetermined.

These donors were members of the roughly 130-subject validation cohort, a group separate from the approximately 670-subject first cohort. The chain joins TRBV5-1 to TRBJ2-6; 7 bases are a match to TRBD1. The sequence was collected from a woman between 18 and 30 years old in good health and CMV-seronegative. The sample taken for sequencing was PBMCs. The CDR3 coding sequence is TGCGCCAGCAGCTTGGGGACAGGCCTACCTAGAGACTCTGGGGCCAACGTCCTGACTTTC. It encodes CASSLGTGLPRDSGANVLTF. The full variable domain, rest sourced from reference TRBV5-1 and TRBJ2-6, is KAGVTQTPRYLIKTRGQQVTLSCSPISGHRSVSWYQQTPGQGLQFLFEYFSETQRNKGNFPGRFSGRQFSNSRSEMNVSTLELGDSALYLCASSLGTGLPRDSGANVLTFGAGSRLTVL.